These 8 T cell receptor beta chains were sequenced from one sample in a study of beta chain features in type 1 diabetes. Sequenced material consisted of expressed TCRB transcripts (all of the isolated RNA was reverse transcribed). Some clones are missing from TCRdb's copy, which holds only in-frame ones; the method was immunoSEQ multiplex PCR. The sample has about 330,000 clones, approximately 11% seen once. Sequenced material: naive CD4+ T cells from blood. The origin of the receptors is a woman younger than 45 in good health.

This chain links TRBV28 with TRBJ2-2, with 7 bases identical to TRBD1. Germline values: CDR1 MDHEN, CDR2 SYDVKM. Unmatched junction bases numbered 4, after V lost 2 bases and J lost 7 bases. CDR3 size: 14 residues. CDR3 DNA sequence: TGTGCCAGCAGTTTACCTACAGGGGTCGGGGAGCTGTTTTTT. This codes for CASSLPTGVGELFF.

The chain carries TRBV18 and TRBJ2-2, with TRBD2 matching over 9 bases. Germline lookup yields CDR1 KGHSH and CDR2 LQKENI. The CDR3 is 16 residues long. The ends lost 5 bases at V and 5 bases at J; junction bases unmatched: 9. The CDR3 region is CASSSRTSVGTGELFF. CDR3 coding DNA: TGTGCCAGCTCATCAAGGACTAGCGTGGGAACCGGGGAGCTGTTTTTT.

The chain links TRBV27 to TRBJ2-2, with 7 bases lining up with TRBD2. V gave up 2 bases and J gave up 3 bases; unmatched junction bases: 9. The CDR3 has 17 amino acids. CDR1 and CDR2 from the germline V gene are MNHEY and SMNVEV (reference sequence). CDR3 nucleotides: TGTGCCAGCAGTTTACGTAGTAGCGGGTTGTACACCGGGGAGCTGTTTTTT. It yields the protein CASSLRSSGLYTGELFF.

The chain carries TRBV9 and TRBJ2-5; 11 positions agree with TRBD1. CDR1 and CDR2 from the germline V gene are SGDLS and YYNGEE. The CDR3 covers 18 residues. With 0 bases clipped from V and 4 bases from J, the junction kept 11 bases outside the gene matches. The CDR3 here is CASSVGPLGTGGRETQYF. CDR3 nucleotide sequence: TGTGCCAGCAGCGTAGGCCCCCTAGGGACAGGGGGTCGAGAGACCCAGTACTTC.

This chain joins TRBV27 and TRBJ2-1; a possible D gene is TRBD2 (6 bases). V shed 2 bases and J shed 9 bases, with 23 bases lying between them. Per germline, CDR1 MNHEY and CDR2 SMNVEV (reference sequence). This CDR3 has 17 residues. DNA of the CDR3: TGTGCCAGCAGTTTAAACTTGGCGGCGGGGCAGTTTTCTGAGCAGTTCTTC. Residues: CASSLNLAAGQFSEQFF.

The genes are TRBV28 and TRBJ1-2; no firm D call. In germline, CDR1 is MDHEN, CDR2 SYDVKM. The CDR3 runs to 14 residues. V lost 2 bases, J lost 0 bases, and 7 bases lay in between. The CDR3 nucleotides read TGTGCCAGCAGTTTAACGGGGTCTAACTATGGCTACACCTTC. Its translation: CASSLTGSNYGYTF.

J is TRBJ2-1 and V is TRBV27; 16 bases are shared with TRBD2. With V trimmed by 2 bases and J by 7 bases, 8 bases remained unmatched. Per the germline V gene, CDR1 is MNHEY and CDR2 is SMNVEV (reference sequence). The CDR3 covers 18 residues. CDR3: CASSLPGLAGGPRNEQFF. The CDR3 bases are TGTGCCAGCAGTTTACCGGGACTAGCGGGAGGGCCGAGGAATGAGCAGTTCTTC.

The V gene is TRBV6-5, the J gene TRBJ2-3; TRBD2 matches at 9 bases. With 6 bases clipped from V and 1 base from J, the junction kept 5 bases outside the gene matches. Germline CDR1 reads MNHEY; CDR2 reads SVGAGI. This CDR3 has 15 residues. CDR3 in amino acids: CASSPLAGGTDTQYF. The CDR3 DNA follows: TGTGCCAGCAGCCCCTTAGCGGGAGGCACAGATACGCAGTATTTT.